The 26 T cell receptor gamma chains reported below all come from one sample, sequenced in a study of intestinal T cells in coeliac disease. Each case's genomic DNA was extracted from ten roughly 5-µm formalin-fixed paraffin-embedded scrolls. Using around 200 ng of biopsy DNA, TRG was amplified with LymphoTrack primers. TCRdb re-processed the multiplex PCR reads using CATT. Here the sample spans roughly 970 gamma-chain clones, 45% to 55% being singletons. The sample consisted of a duodenal biopsy. The receptors shown here come from a human donor with celiac disease.

The sample holds a few counts of this clone. The J gene is TRGJ1 or TRGJ2, the V gene TRGV10. TRGV10 is assigned to the ORF class and has an uncertain function. Trimming took 8 bases from V and 13 from J; bases not matched to a gene: 12. This CDR3 contains 11 residues. CDR3 in amino acids: CAAWDIQRKLF. CDR3 nucleotide sequence: TGTGCTGCGTGGGATATTCAAAGAAAACTCTTT.

V is TRGV8 and J is TRGJ1 or TRGJ2. This CDR3 comprises 12 residues. Germline CDR1 is VENAVY and CDR2 is YDSYNSRV. The CDR3 DNA reads TGTGCACCTGGGATAGGAATTGGTAAGAAACTCTTT. It is translated as CAPGIGIGKKLF.

This clone ranks as large. The chain is built from TRGV4 and TRGJP2. Germline CDR1 and CDR2: EGSTGY and YDSYTSSV. The junction had 14 bases not matched to a gene; V was cut back by 1 base and J by 0 bases. This CDR3 spans 19 amino acids. The CDR3 spells CATWDGPPSLYSSDWIKTF. The CDR3 DNA reads as TGTGCCACCTGGGATGGCCCCCCAAGCCTCTATAGTAGTGATTGGATCAAGACGTTT.

This clone rates as large. This chain links TRGV2 with TRGJ1 or TRGJ2. Germline assignment: CDR1 EGSNGY and CDR2 YDSYNSKV. This CDR3 is 13 amino acids long. With V trimmed by 0 bases and J by 6 bases, 5 bases remained unmatched. CDR3 coding DNA: TGTGCCACCTGGGACGGGCAGGGTTATAAGAAACTCTTT. It specifies CATWDGQGYKKLF.

V is TRGV10 and J is TRGJP1. TRGV10 is filed as an ORF, its function uncertain. V was pared by 8 bases and J by 3 bases, with 13 bases of the junction left unmatched. The CDR3 loop spans 16 amino acids. As DNA, the CDR3 is TGTGCTGCGTGGGAACTTACCGACCCCACTGGTTGGTTCAAGATATTT. It translates to CAAWELTDPTGWFKIF.

The chain joins TRGV10 to TRGJP1. TRGV10 is an open reading frame whose function is uncertain. The CDR3 has 12 residues. The V and J ends lost 10 bases and 4 bases, in that order; junction bases with no gene match: 4. The CDR3 sequence is CAASVTGWFKIF. The CDR3 nucleotides are TGTGCTGCGTCTGTCACTGGTTGGTTCAAGATATTT.

The gene calls are TRGV2 and TRGJ1 or TRGJ2. CDR1 and CDR2 (germline): EGSNGY, YDSYNSKV. This CDR3 contains 14 residues. Losses at the gene ends were 12 bases for V and 9 bases for J; bases not matched to a gene: 23. The CDR3 DNA is TGTGCCGACCTGGGACACTTTGATGGGTTTAAGAAACTCTTT. This gives the protein CADLGHFDGFKKLF.

This clone ranks as large. The chain employs TRGV9 and TRGJ1 or TRGJ2. The length of the CDR3 is 15 residues. Germline V CDR1 and CDR2: GITISATS, ISYDGTV (reference sequence). V trimming: 0 bases; J trimming: 1 base; junction bases outside the gene matches: 6. Here the CDR3 reads CALWEVQFNYYKKLF. DNA for the CDR3: TGTGCCTTGTGGGAGGTGCAATTTAATTATTATAAGAAACTCTTT.

The chain is built from TRGV11 and TRGJP2. TRGV11 is an ORF, and what it does is uncertain. The CDR3 spans 14 residues. J gave up 10 bases and V 6 bases, and 11 bases lay outside the gene matches. CDR3 sequence: CACWILVVIWIKTF. CDR3 in DNA: TGTGCCTGCTGGATTCTTGTAGTGATTTGGATCAAGACGTTT.

This clone is deemed large (0.1 to 1%). V usage is TRGV4 and J usage is TRGJ1 or TRGJ2. The CDR3 length is 13 residues. J was trimmed by 6 bases and V by 0 bases; bases with no gene match: 5. Germline values: CDR1 EGSTGY, CDR2 YDSYTSSV. The CDR3 DNA reads as TGTGCCACCTGGGATGGGCCTTTTTATAAGAAACTCTTT. This codes for CATWDGPFYKKLF.

This clone was detected a few times. TCRdb assigns this DNA the protein of a much larger clone, which departs from its translation at residue 4; this likely reflects a read error, and the protein shown comes from translating the DNA. The chain uses TRGV3 and TRGJ1 or TRGJ2. The CDR3 has 14 amino acids. The V gene's germline CDR1 is VTNTFY and CDR2 YDVSTARD (reference sequence). As DNA, the CDR3 is TGTGCCACCCGGGACAGGCTGAATTATTATAAGAAACTCTTT. Translated: CATRDRLNYYKKLF.

This clone appeared once. The chain is built from TRGV10 and TRGJP1. TRGV10 is an ORF; its function is uncertain. The CDR3 runs to 17 residues. V lost 8 bases, J lost 5 bases, and 18 bases stayed unmatched. This CDR3 reads CAAWGEHIPLTGWFKIF. Written as DNA, the CDR3 is TGTGCTGCGTGGGGGGAACATATCCCCCTTACTGGTTGGTTCAAGATATTT.

The V gene is TRGV10, the J gene TRGJ1 or TRGJ2. TRGV10 is marked as an open reading frame, function uncertain. V gave up 9 bases and J gave up 7 bases; unmatched junction bases: 13. The CDR3 spans 13 residues. This chain's CDR3 is CAACSPGGYKKLF. The CDR3 DNA reads as TGTGCTGCGTGCTCACCCGGGGGATATAAGAAACTCTTT.

The CDR3 DNA follows: TGTGCCACCTGGGAGGCTCGGGATTATTATAAGAAACTCTTT. Its protein is CATWEARDYYKKLF. V and J are TRGV4 and TRGJ1 or TRGJ2. This CDR3 region has 14 residues. Germline V gives CDR1 EGSTGY, CDR2 YDSYTSSV. Losses at the gene ends were 4 bases for V and 2 bases for J; bases not matched to a gene: 8.

Comment on this clone: The TCRdb record carries a much larger clone's protein, which differs from this DNA's translation at residue 7; a read error is the likely cause, and the protein listed here is the DNA translation. V and J are TRGV5 and TRGJ1 or TRGJ2. The CDR3 loop spans 13 amino acids. Losses at the gene ends were 3 bases for V and 3 bases for J; bases not matched to a gene: 5. Germline V gene data show CDR1 as VINAFY and CDR2 as YDVSNSKD. The CDR3 DNA follows: TGTGCCACCTGGGACGGTTTTTATTATAAGAAACTCTTT. Translation: CATWDGFYYKKLF.

The V gene is TRGV3, the J gene TRGJP1. Trimming cost V 12 bases and J 0 bases; bases outside gene matches: 16. The CDR3 spans 16 residues. Germline-derived CDR1 and CDR2 are VTNTFY and YDVSTARD (reference sequence). The DNA for the CDR3 is TGTGCCGACCTGGGACAGGAAAATACCACTGGTTGGTTCAAGATATTT. Amino acids: CADLGQENTTGWFKIF.

V is TRGV10 and J is TRGJ1 or TRGJ2. TRGV10 is labeled an ORF, and its function is uncertain. After removal of 11 bases from V and 3 bases from J, the junction contained 11 bases not matched to a gene. The CDR3 runs to 13 residues. CDR3 DNA: TGTGCTGCGGTAGACGGACTTTATTATAAGAAACTCTTT. Encoded protein: CAAVDGLYYKKLF.

In this sample, this clone turned up a few times. The chain couples TRGV8 to TRGJ1 or TRGJ2. There are 12 residues in the CDR3. CDR1 and CDR2 from the germline V gene are VENAVY and YDSYNSRV. Written as DNA, the CDR3 is TGTGCACCTGGGATGGGGCCCCTTAAGAAACTCTTT. Amino acid sequence: CAPGMGPLKKLF.

Remarks on this clone: An end of the junction does not agree with germline; a read error may underlie this. Other DNA sequences of this sample code for an identical CDR3. V is TRGV9 and J is TRGJ1 or TRGJ2. This CDR3 is built from 14 residues. Germline CDR1 and CDR2: GITISATS and ISYDGTV (reference sequence). The CDR3 DNA is TGTGCCTTGTGGGGGGGGCCGCCCATGGATAAGAAGCTCTTT. This encodes CALWGGPPMDKKLF.

This chain uses TRGV5 with TRGJ1 or TRGJ2. The CDR3 spans 13 residues. Germline-derived CDR1 and CDR2 are VINAFY and YDVSNSKD. After removal of 4 bases from V and 6 bases from J, the junction contained 9 bases not matched to a gene. CDR3 protein: CATWDSCVYKKLF. The CDR3, as DNA: TGTGCCACCTGGGATTCGTGCGTTTATAAGAAACTCTTT.

Concerning this clone: TCRdb's protein sequence differs at residue 7 from the translated DNA; the protein presented here follows the DNA. This same CDR3 is encoded by further DNA sequences in the sample. The genes are TRGV10 and TRGJ1 or TRGJ2. TRGV10 is designated an ORF whose function remains uncertain. Losses at the gene ends were 8 bases for V and 3 bases for J; bases not matched to a gene: 8. The length of the CDR3 is 13 residues. The CDR3 loop reads CAAWDPPYYKKLF. In DNA, the CDR3 is TGTGCTGCGTGGGATCCCCCTTATTATAAGAAACTCTTT.

CDR3: CATWDMVGWFKIF. CDR3 sequence (DNA): TGTGCCACCTGGGATATGGTTGGTTGGTTCAAGATATTT. The chain carries TRGV8 and TRGJP1. V gave up 2 bases and J gave up 7 bases; unmatched junction bases: 4. Germline values: CDR1 VENAVY, CDR2 YDSYNSRV. The CDR3 totals 13 residues.

This clone ranks as large. The genes are TRGV4 and TRGJ1 or TRGJ2. Trimming took 2 bases from V and 4 from J; bases not matched to a gene: 8. The germline gives CDR1 EGSTGY, CDR2 YDSYTSSV. The CDR3 sequence is 14 residues long. The CDR3 loop is CATWDEVQYYKKLF. In DNA, the CDR3 is TGTGCCACCTGGGATGAGGTTCAGTATTATAAGAAACTCTTT.

In its sample, this clone was seen a few times. A much larger clone differs by one base, so this may be a read error. In the same sample, other DNA sequences code for this CDR3. V gene TRGV10 combines with J gene TRGJP1. TRGV10 has ORF status, its function being uncertain. Germline trimming cut 12 bases from V and 3 bases from J; bases unmatched to any gene: 5. This CDR3 contains 12 residues. CDR3 sequence reads: CAAPSTGWFKIF. The CDR3 coding sequence is TGTGCTGCTCCCTCCACTGGTTGGTTCAAGATATTT.

The chain employs TRGV10 and TRGJP1. TRGV10 is designated an ORF whose function remains uncertain. This CDR3 region has 16 residues. Germline trimming cut 8 bases from V and 0 bases from J; bases unmatched to any gene: 10. CDR3 nucleotides: TGTGCTGCGTGGGGTGCCAAAAATACCACTGGTTGGTTCAAGATATTT. Protein sequence: CAAWGAKNTTGWFKIF.

Only a few counts were recorded for this clone. This clone may be a read error of a much larger clone one base away. The gene calls are TRGV10 and TRGJP1. The DNA end is a closer match to TRGJP, so the J assignment may be wrong. TRGV10 is placed among ORFs of uncertain function. This CDR3 contains 14 residues. The CDR3 region has the DNA TGTGCTGCGTGGGAAGTTTCCACTGGTTGGTTCAAGGTATTT. Protein product: CAAWEVSTGWFKVF.